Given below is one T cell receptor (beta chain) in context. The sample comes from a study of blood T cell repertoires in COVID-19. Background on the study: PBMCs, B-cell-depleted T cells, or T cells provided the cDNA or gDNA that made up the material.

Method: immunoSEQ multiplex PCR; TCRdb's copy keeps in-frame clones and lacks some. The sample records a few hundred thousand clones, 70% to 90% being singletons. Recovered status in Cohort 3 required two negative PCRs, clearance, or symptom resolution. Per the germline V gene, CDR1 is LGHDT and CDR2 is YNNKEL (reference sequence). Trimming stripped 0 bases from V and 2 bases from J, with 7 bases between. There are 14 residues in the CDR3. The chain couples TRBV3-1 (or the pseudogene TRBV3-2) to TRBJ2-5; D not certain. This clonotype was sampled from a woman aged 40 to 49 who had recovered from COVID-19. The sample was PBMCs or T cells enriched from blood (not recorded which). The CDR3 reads CASSQDPQQETQYF. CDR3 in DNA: TGTGCCAGCAGCCAAGATCCACAGCAAGAGACCCAGTACTTC.